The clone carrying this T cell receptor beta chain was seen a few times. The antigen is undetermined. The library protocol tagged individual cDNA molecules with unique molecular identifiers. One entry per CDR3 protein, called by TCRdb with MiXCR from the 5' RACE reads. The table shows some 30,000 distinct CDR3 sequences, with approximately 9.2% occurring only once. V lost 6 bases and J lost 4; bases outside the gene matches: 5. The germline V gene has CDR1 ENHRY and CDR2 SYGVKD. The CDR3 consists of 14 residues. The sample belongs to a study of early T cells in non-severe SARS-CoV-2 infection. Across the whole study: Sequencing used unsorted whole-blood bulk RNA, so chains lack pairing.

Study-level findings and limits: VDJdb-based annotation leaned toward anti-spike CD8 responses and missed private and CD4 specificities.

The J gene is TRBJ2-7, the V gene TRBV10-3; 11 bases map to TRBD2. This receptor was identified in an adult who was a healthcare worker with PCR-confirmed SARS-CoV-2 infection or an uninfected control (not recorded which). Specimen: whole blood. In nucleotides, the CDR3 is TGTGCCATCAGGGCGACTAGCGGGAAGTACGAGCAGTACTTC. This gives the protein CAIRATSGKYEQYF.